The source of this T cell receptor (beta chain) is a study of control samples from healthy donors and cancer patients. Profiled with immunoSEQ multiplex PCR; TCRdb holds only in-frame clones, not every one. The data contain about 83,000 clones, 90% to 95% of them singletons. Germline lookup yields CDR1 MNHEY and CDR2 SVGAGI. This CDR3 has 15 amino acids. Deletions cut 6 bases from V and 0 bases from J, with 14 bases between. The rearrangement links TRBV6-5 to TRBJ1-1, with D possibly TRBD1 on 6 matching bases. Sequenced material: blood. This sequence originates from a man aged 50-60 years in good health. The CDR3 bases are TGTGCCAGCAGGGATGGGGGCGCCTTGAACACTGAAGCTTTCTTT. Amino acids: CASRDGGALNTEAFF.